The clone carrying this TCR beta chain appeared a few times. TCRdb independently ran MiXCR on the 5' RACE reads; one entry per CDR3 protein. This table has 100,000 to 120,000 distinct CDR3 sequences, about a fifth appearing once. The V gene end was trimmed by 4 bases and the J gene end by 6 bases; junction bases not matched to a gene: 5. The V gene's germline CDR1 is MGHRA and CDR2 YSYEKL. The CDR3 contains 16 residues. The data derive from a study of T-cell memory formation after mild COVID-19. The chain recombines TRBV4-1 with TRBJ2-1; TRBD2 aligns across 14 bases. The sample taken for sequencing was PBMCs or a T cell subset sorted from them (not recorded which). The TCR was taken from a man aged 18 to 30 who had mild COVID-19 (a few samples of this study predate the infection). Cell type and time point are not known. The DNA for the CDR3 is TGCGCCAGCAGCCTGAGACTAGCGGGGGGGCTCAATGAGCAGTTCTTC. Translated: CASSLRLAGGLNEQFF.